This TCR beta chain is drawn from a study of blood T cell repertoires in COVID-19. The V gene end was trimmed by 3 bases and the J gene end by 11 bases; junction bases not matched to a gene: 10. This CDR3 is built from 14 residues. The germline CDR1 and CDR2 sequences are SNHLY and FYNNEI. Profiled with immunoSEQ multiplex PCR; TCRdb holds only in-frame clones, not every one. The sample shows roughly 300,000 clones, roughly 91% of them seen only once. Only one count was recorded for this clone. Sequencing was performed on peripheral blood. The chain carries TRBV2 and TRBJ1-1; 9 bases map to TRBD1. The sequence was obtained from a woman aged 30 to 39 with COVID-19, enrolled during active disease. CDR3 residues: CASSEVTGGRGAFF. The CDR3 DNA reads TGTGCCAGCAGTGAGGTCACAGGGGGCAGAGGTGCTTTCTTT.